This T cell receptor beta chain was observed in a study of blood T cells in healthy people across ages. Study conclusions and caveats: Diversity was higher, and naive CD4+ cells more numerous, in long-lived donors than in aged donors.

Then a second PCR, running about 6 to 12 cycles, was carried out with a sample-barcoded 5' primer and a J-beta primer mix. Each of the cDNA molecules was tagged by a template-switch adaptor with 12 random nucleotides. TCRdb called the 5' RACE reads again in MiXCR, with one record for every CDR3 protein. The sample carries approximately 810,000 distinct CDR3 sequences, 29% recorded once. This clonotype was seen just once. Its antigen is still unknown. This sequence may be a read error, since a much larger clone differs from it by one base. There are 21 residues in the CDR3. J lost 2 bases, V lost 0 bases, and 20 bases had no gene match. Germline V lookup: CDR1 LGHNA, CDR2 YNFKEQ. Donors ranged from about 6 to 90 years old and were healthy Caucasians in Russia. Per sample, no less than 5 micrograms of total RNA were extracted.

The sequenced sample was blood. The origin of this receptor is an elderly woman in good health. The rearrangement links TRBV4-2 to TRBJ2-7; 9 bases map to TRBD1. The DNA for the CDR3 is TGTGCCAGCAGCCAAGACTTGTCCGGGACAGGGTGTCTGGGTGCCACCTACGAGCAGTACTTC. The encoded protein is CASSQDLSGTGCLGATYEQYF.